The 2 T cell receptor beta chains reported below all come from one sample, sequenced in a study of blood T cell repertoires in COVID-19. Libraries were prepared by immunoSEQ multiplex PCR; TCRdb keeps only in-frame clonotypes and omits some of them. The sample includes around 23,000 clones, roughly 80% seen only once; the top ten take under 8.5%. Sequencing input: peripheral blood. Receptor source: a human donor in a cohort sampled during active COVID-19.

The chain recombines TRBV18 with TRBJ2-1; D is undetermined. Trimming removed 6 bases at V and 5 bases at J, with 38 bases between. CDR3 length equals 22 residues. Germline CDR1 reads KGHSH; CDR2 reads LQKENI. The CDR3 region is CASSISTRVSPVPPVGDNEQFF. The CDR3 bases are TGTGCCAGCTCTATAAGCACCCGGGTGTCCCCGGTGCCCCCAGTGGGTGACAATGAGCAGTTCTTC.

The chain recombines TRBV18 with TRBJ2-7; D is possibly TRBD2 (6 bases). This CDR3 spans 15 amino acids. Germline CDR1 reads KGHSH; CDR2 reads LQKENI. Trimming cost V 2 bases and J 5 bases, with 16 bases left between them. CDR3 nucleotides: TGTGCCAGCTCACCAACCGGGCGGGGAAAGGACGAGCAGTACTTC. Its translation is CASSPTGRGKDEQYF.